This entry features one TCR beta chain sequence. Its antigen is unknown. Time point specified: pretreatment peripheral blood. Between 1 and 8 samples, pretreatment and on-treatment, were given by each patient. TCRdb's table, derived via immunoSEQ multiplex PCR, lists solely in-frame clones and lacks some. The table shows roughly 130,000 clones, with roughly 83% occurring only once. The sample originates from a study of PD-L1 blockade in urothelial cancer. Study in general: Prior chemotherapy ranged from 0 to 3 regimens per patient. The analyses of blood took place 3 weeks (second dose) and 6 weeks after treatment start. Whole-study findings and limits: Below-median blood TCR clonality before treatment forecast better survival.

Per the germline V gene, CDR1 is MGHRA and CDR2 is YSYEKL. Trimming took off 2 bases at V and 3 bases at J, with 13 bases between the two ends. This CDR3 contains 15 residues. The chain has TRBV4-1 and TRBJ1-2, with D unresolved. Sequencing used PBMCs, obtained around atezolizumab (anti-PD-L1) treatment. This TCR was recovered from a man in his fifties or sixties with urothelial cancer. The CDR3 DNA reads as TGCGCCAGCAGCCAACCCCCCCCGAGGGACTATGGCTACACCTTC. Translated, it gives CASSQPPPRDYGYTF.